This T cell receptor (beta chain) was observed in a study of Graves' ophthalmopathy and Graves' hyperthyroidism. General observations from the study: With approximately 90% sensitivity and around 80% specificity, a 13-signature model separated ophthalmopathy from stable hyperthyroidism. The model predicted ophthalmopathy progression with about 69% sensitivity and under 75% specificity. Among thyroid clonotypes expanded above 0.001 frequency, most also appeared in blood.

At least ten counts were recorded for this clonotype. The antigen remains unidentified. Beta-chain TCR CDR3 regions were amplified from RNA transcripts. After a first-round RT-PCR with HTBI primers, a second-round multiplex PCR was run. Using its own MiXCR run on the multiplex PCR reads, TCRdb lists one record per CDR3 protein. The repertoire holds 350,000 or so distinct CDR3 sequences, with roughly a sixth as singletons. This CDR3 spans 12 amino acids. Deletions cut 5 bases from V and 6 bases from J, with 13 bases between. CDR1 is SQVTM, CDR2 ANQGSEA, per germline. Additional autoimmune diseases, uncontrolled infections, pregnancy or lactation disqualified patients.

Sequencing was performed on peripheral blood. The chain combines TRBV29-1 with TRBJ1-1; D is possibly TRBD1 (5 bases). The receptor was derived from an adult man with Graves' ophthalmopathy. CDR3 region: CSVNYQGPEAFF. Written as DNA, the CDR3 is TGCAGCGTTAATTATCAGGGCCCTGAAGCTTTCTTT.